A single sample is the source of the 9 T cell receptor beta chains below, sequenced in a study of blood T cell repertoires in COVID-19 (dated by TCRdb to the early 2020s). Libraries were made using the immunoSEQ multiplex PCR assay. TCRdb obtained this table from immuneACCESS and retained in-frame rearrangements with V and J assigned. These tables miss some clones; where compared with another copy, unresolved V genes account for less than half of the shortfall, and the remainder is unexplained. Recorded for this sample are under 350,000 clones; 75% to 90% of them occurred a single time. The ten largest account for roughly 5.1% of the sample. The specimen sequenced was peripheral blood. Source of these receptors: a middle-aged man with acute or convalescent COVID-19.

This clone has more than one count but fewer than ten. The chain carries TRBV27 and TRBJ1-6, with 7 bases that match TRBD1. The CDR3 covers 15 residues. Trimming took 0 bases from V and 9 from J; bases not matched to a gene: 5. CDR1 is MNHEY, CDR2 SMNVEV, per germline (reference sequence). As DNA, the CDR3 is TGTGCCAGCAGTTTATCCCCGACAGGGACTTCACCCCTCCACTTT. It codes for CASSLSPTGTSPLHF.

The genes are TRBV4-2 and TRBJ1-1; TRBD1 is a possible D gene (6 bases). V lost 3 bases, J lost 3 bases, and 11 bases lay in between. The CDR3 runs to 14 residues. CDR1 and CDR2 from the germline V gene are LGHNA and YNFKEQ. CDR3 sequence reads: CASSHAGQYTEAFF. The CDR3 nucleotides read TGTGCCAGCAGCCATGCAGGACAGTACACTGAAGCTTTCTTT.

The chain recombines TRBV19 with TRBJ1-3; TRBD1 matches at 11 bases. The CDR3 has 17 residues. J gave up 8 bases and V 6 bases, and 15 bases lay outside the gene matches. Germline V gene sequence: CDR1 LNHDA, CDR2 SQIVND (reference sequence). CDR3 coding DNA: TGTGCCAGTAGGCCTGGACAGGGGGCGTTTAAGGCGGACACCATATATTTT. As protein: CASRPGQGAFKADTIYF. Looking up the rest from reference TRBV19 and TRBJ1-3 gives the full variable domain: DGGITQSPKYLFRKEGQNVTLSCEQNLNHDAMYWYRQDPGQGLRLIYYSQIVNDFQKGDIAEGYSVSREKKESFPLTVTSAQKNPTAFYLCASRPGQGAFKADTIYFGEGSWLTVV.

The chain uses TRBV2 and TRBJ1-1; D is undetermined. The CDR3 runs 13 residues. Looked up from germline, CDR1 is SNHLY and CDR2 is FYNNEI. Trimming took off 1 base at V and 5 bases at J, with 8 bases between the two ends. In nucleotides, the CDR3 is TGTGCCAGCAGTGAAGGTCGGGGAACTGAAGCTTTCTTT. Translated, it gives CASSEGRGTEAFF.

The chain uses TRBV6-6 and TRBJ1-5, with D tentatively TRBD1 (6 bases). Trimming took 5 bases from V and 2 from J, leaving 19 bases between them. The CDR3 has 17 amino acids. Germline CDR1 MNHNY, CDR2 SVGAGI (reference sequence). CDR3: CASSPRTAFGGNQPQHF. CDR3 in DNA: TGTGCCAGCAGTCCCAGGACAGCGTTTGGGGGCAATCAGCCCCAGCATTTT.

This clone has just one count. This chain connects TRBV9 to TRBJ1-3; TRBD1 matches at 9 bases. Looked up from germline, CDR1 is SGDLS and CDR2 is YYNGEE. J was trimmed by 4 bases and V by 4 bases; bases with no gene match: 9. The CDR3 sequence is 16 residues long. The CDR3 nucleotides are TGTGCCAGCAGCCCTTCCGGGACAGGGAAAGGAAACACCATATATTTT. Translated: CASSPSGTGKGNTIYF.

In DNA form, the CDR3 reads TGTGCCAGCAGTTACTCGATGTGGACAGGTGGCTATGGCTACACCTTC. It is translated as CASSYSMWTGGYGYTF. The rearrangement links TRBV6-2 or TRBV6-3 to TRBJ1-2; 7 nucleotides line up with TRBD1. J lost 4 bases, V lost 0 bases, and 8 bases had no gene match. This CDR3 comprises 16 residues. Germline CDR1 is MNHEY and CDR2 is SVGEGT.

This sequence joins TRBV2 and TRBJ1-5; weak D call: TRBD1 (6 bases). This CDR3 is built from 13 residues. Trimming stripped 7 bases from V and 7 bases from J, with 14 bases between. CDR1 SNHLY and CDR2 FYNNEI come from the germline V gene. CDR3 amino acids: CASNRDEGQPQHF. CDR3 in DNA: TGTGCCAGCAACAGGGACGAGGGGCAGCCCCAGCATTTT.

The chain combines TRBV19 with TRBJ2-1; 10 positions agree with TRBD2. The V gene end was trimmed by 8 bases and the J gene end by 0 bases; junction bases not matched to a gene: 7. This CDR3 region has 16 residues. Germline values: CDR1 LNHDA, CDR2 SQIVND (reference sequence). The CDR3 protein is CASSSGGLTSYNEQFF. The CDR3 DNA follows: TGTGCCAGTTCTAGCGGGGGTCTAACCTCCTACAATGAGCAGTTCTTC.